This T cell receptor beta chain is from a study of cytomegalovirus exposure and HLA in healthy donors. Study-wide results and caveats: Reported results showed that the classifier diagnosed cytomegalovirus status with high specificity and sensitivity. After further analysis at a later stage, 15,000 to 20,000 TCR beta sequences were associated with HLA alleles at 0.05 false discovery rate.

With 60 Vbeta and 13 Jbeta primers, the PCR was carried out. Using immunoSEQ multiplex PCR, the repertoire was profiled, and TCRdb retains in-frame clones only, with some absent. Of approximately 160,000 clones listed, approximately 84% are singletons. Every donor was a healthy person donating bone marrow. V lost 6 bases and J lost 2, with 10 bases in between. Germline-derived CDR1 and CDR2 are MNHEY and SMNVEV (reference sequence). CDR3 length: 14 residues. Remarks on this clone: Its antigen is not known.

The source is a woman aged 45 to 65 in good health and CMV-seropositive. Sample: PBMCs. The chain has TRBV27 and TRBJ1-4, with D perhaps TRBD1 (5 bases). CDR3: CASSQGRTNEKLFF. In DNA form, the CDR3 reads TGTGCCAGCAGCCAGGGTAGGACTAATGAAAAACTGTTTTTT.